Reported below is one T cell receptor beta chain. Its target antigen remains unknown. Nothing much larger sits one base from this clone, and base qualities are not available. This specimen comes from a study of T cell responses to AZD1222 COVID-19 vaccine (dated by TCRdb to 2020 to 2022). Background for the entire study: TCR sequencing covered 230 to 250 trial participants: 207 given two doses of AZD1222 and about 26 given two doses of MenACWY control vaccine. Trial participants were enrolled into age subgroups of 18-55, 56-69 and 70-plus years, which contained about 150, 27 and 61 TCR-sequenced participants, respectively.

The CDR3 regions of human TCRbeta chains were analyzed by immunosequencing. On the study's bioinformatics: TCRs in the repertoires were matched against a reference library of SARS-CoV-2-specific TCRs that had been generated with the MIRA antigen-specificity platform. Breadth was defined as the fraction of unique TCRs that were SARS-CoV-2-associated. Depth was defined as the fraction of total T cells that were SARS-CoV-2-associated. Using the MIRA data, every spike-specific TCR was mapped to the spike region that the TCR reacted to and assigned to either a CD4 or a CD8 class. Log10-transformed breadth and depth values were compared by one-way ANOVA with Sidak's multiple comparisons tests. Not all clones reach the TCRdb copy of this immuneACCESS table, which keeps in-frame sequences only. Checked studies attribute under half of the gap to unresolved V genes and leave the rest unexplained. The D gene and trimming were derived from the DNA, and the V and J assignments and clone size from that table. The sample table shows 90,000 to 100,000 clones, and around 85% are seen once. Jointly, the top ten make up 13% to 15% of the sample.

The time point label for this specimen denotes: about 28 days (+/-7) after the second vaccine dose. AZD1222 recipients whose second dose came at about 4 weeks and those whose second dose came at about 12 weeks were combined into one group, since spike-specific TCR depth and breadth did not differ between the two schedules. The vaccinee samples were drawn from two UK trials, COV001 and COV002, one of which was a single-blind randomized controlled phase 2/3 trial testing AZD1222 (ChAdOx1 nCoV-19) in healthy adults. For TCRbeta chain sequencing, PBMC samples were collected from trial participants at day 0 and at day 28 after the second dose. The study at large found these results: CD4 TCRs associated with the vaccine covered the entire spike protein, and the dominant responses were in regions 160-218 and 743-854. A significant rise in spike-specific TCR breadth and depth was observed after two AZD1222 doses relative to day 0 and relative to MenACWY recipients. Reportedly, almost half of the unique spike-specific TCRs recognized epitopes lying outside the regions that are mutated in the B.1.351 and B.1.1.7 variants. Participants were mostly white British, with more females than males. The authors suggested clonal diversity may have been underestimated. Conclusions about previously exposed vaccinees are limited, since just a handful of AZD1222 recipients were seropositive for SARS-CoV-2 at baseline. Because no samples from the day 14 peak response were available, repertoires could be characterized only after the peak T cell response. The 56-69-year group was small, and its depth increase did not reach significance, likely because of low power.

Taken from the germline V gene (reference sequence), the CDR1 and CDR2 loops are MNHNY and SVGAGI. Trimming takes 5 bases from V and 9 bases from J, and the germline ends sit 11 bases apart. The CDR3, cysteine through phenylalanine, is 13 amino acids long. Left in the record is the CDR3 DNA by itself, 39 bases read in frame from the first base. The sequence was collected from an adult who received the AZD1222 COVID-19 vaccine. Source: peripheral blood, taken 28 days after the second AZD1222 dose. The receptor chain draws on TRBV6-6 and TRBJ1-6, with the identity of the D gene unclear. The DNA sequence is TGTGCCAGCAGTACGTCCTTCGGTTCACCCCTCCACTTT. Translated, this gives CASSTSFGSPLHF.